These T cell receptor beta chains were read from a single sample in a study of cytomegalovirus exposure and HLA in healthy donors. Profiling relied on immunoSEQ multiplex PCR, and the TCRdb table lists in-frame clones only, not all of them. The table records around 160,000 clones, around nine tenths of them present only once. Specimen: PBMCs. Source of these receptors: a man aged 18 to 30 in good health and CMV-seronegative. Each CDR3 is given with its conserved first and last residue. Each record gives: CDR3 protein, CDR3 DNA, clone size, V gene, J gene, D gene. D genes are given only for firm matches. Only some rows state a clone size, as once, few, many or a class for expanded clones.

CDR3: CASSFGLAGGLTTDTQYF
DNA: TGTGCCAGCAGCTTCGGTCTAGCGGGGGGGCTTACCACAGATACGCAGTATTTT
size: -
V: TRBV5-6
J: TRBJ2-3
D: TRBD2

CDR3: CASSYGYDSSPLHF
DNA: TGTGCCAGCAGTTACGGATACGACAGTTCACCCCTCCACTTT
size: -
V: TRBV6-5
J: TRBJ1-6
D: -

CDR3: CASSLMGQGAYEQYF
DNA: TGTGCCAGCAGTTTAATGGGGCAGGGGGCCTACGAGCAGTACTTC
size: -
V: TRBV27
J: TRBJ2-7
D: TRBD1

CDR3: CASSWGLAGDWQFF
DNA: TGTGCCAGCTCATGGGGACTAGCGGGAGATTGGCAGTTCTTC
size: -
V: TRBV18
J: TRBJ2-1
D: TRBD2

CDR3: CASSRTGNTEAFF
DNA: TGTGCCAGCTCACGCACAGGAAACACTGAAGCTTTCTTT
size: -
V: TRBV18
J: TRBJ1-1
D: -

CDR3: CASSGSGDGEKLFF
DNA: TGTGCCAGCAGTGGTTCAGGGGACGGCGAAAAACTGTTTTTT
size: -
V: TRBV27
J: TRBJ1-4
D: -

CDR3: CASSLSGRTDTQYF
DNA: TGTGCCAGCAGTTTATCAGGGCGCACAGATACGCAGTATTTT
size: -
V: TRBV28
J: TRBJ2-3
D: -

CDR3: CASSPRTGAYNEQFF
DNA: TGTGCCAGCTCACCAAGGACAGGGGCGTACAATGAGCAGTTCTTC
size: -
V: TRBV18
J: TRBJ2-1
D: TRBD1

CDR3: CASSFGEGHYNFGELFF
DNA: TGTGCCAGCAGTTTCGGTGAGGGACACTACAATTTCGGGGAGCTGTTTTTT
size: -
V: TRBV28
J: TRBJ2-2
D: -

CDR3: CASSLAGVMTDTQYF
DNA: TGTGCCAGCAGCCTAGCGGGAGTCATGACAGATACGCAGTATTTT
size: -
V: TRBV7-2
J: TRBJ2-3
D: TRBD2

CDR3: CASSPSGPSGNTIYF
DNA: TGTGCCAGCAGTCCATCAGGGCCCTCTGGAAACACCATATATTTT
size: -
V: TRBV9
J: TRBJ1-3
D: -

CDR3: CASSLARAGEKLFF
DNA: TGTGCCAGCAGCTTAGCTAGGGCGGGCGAAAAACTGTTTTTT
size: few
V: TRBV7-2
J: TRBJ1-4
D: -

CDR3: CASSYSRGGRETQYF
DNA: TGTGCCAGCAGTTACTCCCGGGGGGGCCGGGAGACCCAGTACTTC
size: -
V: TRBV6-5
J: TRBJ2-5
D: TRBD2

CDR3: CASSEREGSYEQYF
DNA: TGTGCCAGCAGCGAGCGGGAGGGGTCTTACGAGCAGTACTTC
size: -
V: TRBV7-2
J: TRBJ2-7
D: TRBD2

CDR3: CASSLNPSGIAYEQYF
DNA: TGTGCCAGCAGCTTAAATCCCAGCGGGATAGCCTACGAGCAGTACTTC
size: -
V: TRBV7-8
J: TRBJ2-7
D: TRBD2

CDR3: CASSATGASNQPQHF
DNA: TGTGCCAGCAGCGCGACAGGGGCAAGCAATCAGCCCCAGCATTTT
size: once
V: TRBV25-1
J: TRBJ1-5
D: TRBD1

CDR3: CASSEAAQVSLFF
DNA: TGTGCCAGCAGTGAAGCGGCCCAGGTTTCTCTGTTTTTT
size: -
V: TRBV6-1
J: TRBJ2-2
D: -